A selection of T cell receptor beta chains follows, all from one sample in a study of blood T cell repertoires in COVID-19. Using immunoSEQ multiplex PCR, the repertoire was profiled, and TCRdb retains in-frame clones only, with some absent. The table has 95,000 to 130,000 clones, about 80% seen once. Sequenced input: peripheral blood. The receptor set was obtained from a man between 70 and 80 years old with active or convalescent COVID-19. Each CDR3 is given with its conserved first and last residue. A D gene is named only where the DNA matches it firmly. The size field is filled for only some rows; it gives once, few, many or a size class.

CDR3 DNA: TGTGCCAGCAGTGATAGGACAGGGAGGGGCGAGCAGTACTTC
CDR3 protein: CASSDRTGRGEQYF
J gene: TRBJ2-7
V gene: TRBV6-1
clone size: few
D gene: NA

CDR3 DNA: TGTGCCAGCTCACCAAGATTACTGGGGGCAACGGAAGCTTTCTTT
CDR3 protein: CASSPRLLGATEAFF
J gene: TRBJ1-1
V gene: TRBV18
clone size: NA
D gene: NA

CDR3 DNA: TGTGCCATCAGGGGGAAGGAGGGCACTGAAGCTTTCTTT
CDR3 protein: CAIRGKEGTEAFF
J gene: TRBJ1-1
V gene: TRBV10-3
clone size: NA
D gene: NA

CDR3 DNA: TGTGCCTGGAGTGTCCGGTCGGCTAGCGGGGGGCCCCCTCAGTTCTTC
CDR3 protein: CAWSVRSASGGPPQFF
J gene: TRBJ2-1
V gene: TRBV30
clone size: once
D gene: TRBD2

CDR3 DNA: TGTGCCAGCGGGACAGGGCTGACTGAAGCTTTCTTT
CDR3 protein: CASGTGLTEAFF
J gene: TRBJ1-1
V gene: TRBV11-3
clone size: once
D gene: TRBD1

CDR3 DNA: TGTGCCAGCAGCCCAGGGGTGGACCCCAAGAGACTCAATGAGCAGTTCTTC
CDR3 protein: CASSPGVDPKRLNEQFF
J gene: TRBJ2-1
V gene: TRBV3-1/TRBV3-2
clone size: once
D gene: NA

CDR3 DNA: TGTGCCAGCAGCAATTGGGAGCTGATGAACACTGAAGCTTTCTTT
CDR3 protein: CASSNWELMNTEAFF
J gene: TRBJ1-1
V gene: TRBV6-5
clone size: NA
D gene: NA

CDR3 DNA: TGTGCCAGCTCACGACTGCGGGACGACACTGAAGCTTTCTTT
CDR3 protein: CASSRLRDDTEAFF
J gene: TRBJ1-1
V gene: TRBV18
clone size: NA
D gene: NA

CDR3 DNA: TGTGCCAGCAGCTTGACATCGAACACTGAAGCTTTCTTT
CDR3 protein: CASSLTSNTEAFF
J gene: TRBJ1-1
V gene: TRBV5-5
clone size: NA
D gene: NA

CDR3 DNA: TGCGCCAGCAGTTCCGAGAGCTCTGGAAACACCATATATTTT
CDR3 protein: CASSSESSGNTIYF
J gene: TRBJ1-3
V gene: TRBV5-1
clone size: NA
D gene: NA

CDR3 DNA: TGCGCCAGCAGTGAGCCCGGGTACGAGCAGTACTTC
CDR3 protein: CASSEPGYEQYF
J gene: TRBJ2-7
V gene: TRBV10-2
clone size: NA
D gene: NA

CDR3 DNA: TGTGCCAGCAGTGAAGGCGGGACTACGTTCAATGAGCAGTTCTTC
CDR3 protein: CASSEGGTTFNEQFF
J gene: TRBJ2-1
V gene: TRBV6-1
clone size: once
D gene: TRBD2

CDR3 DNA: TGTGCCAGCAGCTTGTTTACAAAGATGATAAGCACAGATACGCAGTATTTT
CDR3 protein: CASSLFTKMISTDTQYF
J gene: TRBJ2-3
V gene: TRBV5-6
clone size: NA
D gene: NA

CDR3 DNA: TGTGCCAGCAGCCAAGTCAGTGAAAAACTGTTTTTT
CDR3 protein: CASSQVSEKLFF
J gene: TRBJ1-4
V gene: TRBV3-1/TRBV3-2
clone size: NA
D gene: NA

CDR3 DNA: TGTGCCAGCAGTCCCCGGGACAGGCGGGGCGGTGAGACCCAGTACTTC
CDR3 protein: CASSPRDRRGGETQYF
J gene: TRBJ2-5
V gene: TRBV27
clone size: NA
D gene: TRBD1

CDR3 DNA: TGTGCCAGCAGCTTGGGGGCAGGGCCTGGGATGCCCCTCCACTTT
CDR3 protein: CASSLGAGPGMPLHF
J gene: TRBJ1-6
V gene: TRBV7-9
clone size: once
D gene: NA

CDR3 DNA: TGTGCCAGCAGCCAACTTGGAGCGGGGGTTCAAGAGACCCAGTACTTC
CDR3 protein: CASSQLGAGVQETQYF
J gene: TRBJ2-5
V gene: TRBV3-1/TRBV3-2
clone size: NA
D gene: TRBD2

CDR3 DNA: TGTGCCAGCAGCGTAGCGGGCAGGGATAGTGGAAACACCATATATTTT
CDR3 protein: CASSVAGRDSGNTIYF
J gene: TRBJ1-3
V gene: TRBV9
clone size: NA
D gene: NA

CDR3 DNA: TGTGCCACCAGCGACTCAGCGGCAGCCTACAATGAGCAGTTCTTC
CDR3 protein: CATSDSAAAYNEQFF
J gene: TRBJ2-1
V gene: TRBV24-1
clone size: NA
D gene: NA

CDR3 DNA: TGTGCCAGCAGCAGGGAAAGAAACTATGGCTACACCTTC
CDR3 protein: CASSRERNYGYTF
J gene: TRBJ1-2
V gene: TRBV2
clone size: NA
D gene: NA

CDR3 DNA: TGTGCCAGCAGCGTAGCTGCCGGGGTTCGCACCGGGGAGCTGTTTTTT
CDR3 protein: CASSVAAGVRTGELFF
J gene: TRBJ2-2
V gene: TRBV9
clone size: NA
D gene: NA

CDR3 DNA: TGTGCCAGTAGTATCCGAGGAGGGCAGTTCTTC
CDR3 protein: CASSIRGGQFF
J gene: TRBJ2-1
V gene: TRBV19
clone size: medium-sized
D gene: NA

CDR3 DNA: TGTGCCAGCAGTTTAGTAGGGGGAGCCTCCTACGAGCAGTACTTC
CDR3 protein: CASSLVGGASYEQYF
J gene: TRBJ2-7
V gene: TRBV28
clone size: NA
D gene: NA

CDR3 DNA: TGTGCCAGCAGCCAAGAACGACTAGCGGGGGGGACAAACTACAATGAGCAGTTCTTC
CDR3 protein: CASSQERLAGGTNYNEQFF
J gene: TRBJ2-1
V gene: TRBV4-2
clone size: NA
D gene: TRBD2

CDR3 DNA: TGTGCCAGCAGCCAAGCGGCAACAGGGCCCCCGAGTGGCTACACCTTC
CDR3 protein: CASSQAATGPPSGYTF
J gene: TRBJ1-2
V gene: TRBV3-1/TRBV3-2
clone size: NA
D gene: NA

CDR3 DNA: TGCGCCAGCAGCCAAGAGGGACTCTTAAACGAGCAGTACTTC
CDR3 protein: CASSQEGLLNEQYF
J gene: TRBJ2-7
V gene: TRBV4-1
clone size: NA
D gene: NA

CDR3 DNA: TGTGCCAGCAGCTTATCGTGGGCACGAGCTTTCTTT
CDR3 protein: CASSLSWARAFF
J gene: TRBJ1-1
V gene: TRBV7-8
clone size: NA
D gene: NA

CDR3 DNA: TGTGCCAGCAGTTACAGCAGGGCGCCCCAGCATTTT
CDR3 protein: CASSYSRAPQHF
J gene: TRBJ1-5
V gene: TRBV6-2/TRBV6-3
clone size: NA
D gene: NA

CDR3 DNA: TGTGCCAGCAGCTTCCCGACAGGGATACTGTTTTTT
CDR3 protein: CASSFPTGILFF
J gene: TRBJ1-4
V gene: TRBV11-2
clone size: NA
D gene: TRBD1

CDR3 DNA: TGTGCCAGCAGCCCACCGAGGGGGATCGGAAACACCATATATTTT
CDR3 protein: CASSPPRGIGNTIYF
J gene: TRBJ1-3
V gene: TRBV3-1/TRBV3-2
clone size: NA
D gene: NA

CDR3 DNA: TGTGCCACCAGCATCGGCGGGCGGGGGGAGCAGTACTTC
CDR3 protein: CATSIGGRGEQYF
J gene: TRBJ2-7
V gene: TRBV15
clone size: NA
D gene: TRBD2

CDR3 DNA: TGTGCCAGCTCACCAGGACAGGGGGCGTTTCAGCCCCAGCATTTT
CDR3 protein: CASSPGQGAFQPQHF
J gene: TRBJ1-5
V gene: TRBV18
clone size: NA
D gene: TRBD1

CDR3 DNA: TGCAGTGCTAAGCGGGGCACTGAAGCTTTCTTT
CDR3 protein: CSAKRGTEAFF
J gene: TRBJ1-1
V gene: TRBV20-1
clone size: once
D gene: NA

CDR3 DNA: TGTGCCAGCTCACCACGAACTGGGGAGGGGCTTATTGGCTACACCTTC
CDR3 protein: CASSPRTGEGLIGYTF
J gene: TRBJ1-2
V gene: TRBV18
clone size: NA
D gene: NA

CDR3 DNA: TGTGCCAGCAGCGTAAGCCCACAAGAGACCCAGTACTTC
CDR3 protein: CASSVSPQETQYF
J gene: TRBJ2-5
V gene: TRBV9
clone size: NA
D gene: NA

CDR3 DNA: TGTGCCAGCAGGACAGGGGGCAATCAGCCCCAGCATTTT
CDR3 protein: CASRTGGNQPQHF
J gene: TRBJ1-5
V gene: TRBV6-5
clone size: NA
D gene: TRBD1

CDR3 DNA: TGTGCCAGCAGCTTAGTAGGTGTGATAGGAGGGGTCGGGCAGTTCTTC
CDR3 protein: CASSLVGVIGGVGQFF
J gene: TRBJ2-1
V gene: TRBV7-2
clone size: NA
D gene: NA

CDR3 DNA: TGTGCCAGCAGTTCTACAGGCGGCACTGAAGCTTTCTTT
CDR3 protein: CASSSTGGTEAFF
J gene: TRBJ1-1
V gene: TRBV6-5
clone size: NA
D gene: NA

CDR3 DNA: TGTGCCAGCAGCCAAGACGGCAGCGTCTATGGCTACACCTTC
CDR3 protein: CASSQDGSVYGYTF
J gene: TRBJ1-2
V gene: TRBV3-1/TRBV3-2
clone size: NA
D gene: NA

CDR3 DNA: TGCGCCAGCAGCCCAGCCAGGGCCATTTGGGATGGCGATGAGCAGTTCTTC
CDR3 protein: CASSPARAIWDGDEQFF
J gene: TRBJ2-1
V gene: TRBV5-1
clone size: few
D gene: NA

CDR3 DNA: TGTGCCAGCAGCCGGGACACCCCCTACGAGCAGTACTTC
CDR3 protein: CASSRDTPYEQYF
J gene: TRBJ2-7
V gene: TRBV27
clone size: NA
D gene: NA

CDR3 DNA: TGCGCCAGCAGCTTGGAAACGGGGAAGGTTGAGCAGTTCTTC
CDR3 protein: CASSLETGKVEQFF
J gene: TRBJ2-1
V gene: TRBV5-1
clone size: NA
D gene: NA

CDR3 DNA: TGTGCCAGCAGCCAACGGGGGGCTGTGTTGGATGAGCAGTTCTTC
CDR3 protein: CASSQRGAVLDEQFF
J gene: TRBJ2-1
V gene: TRBV7-8
clone size: NA
D gene: NA

CDR3 DNA: TGTGCCAGTAGTATCCGGGACAGGGGCTACAATGAGCAGTTCTTC
CDR3 protein: CASSIRDRGYNEQFF
J gene: TRBJ2-1
V gene: TRBV19
clone size: NA
D gene: TRBD1

CDR3 DNA: TGCGCCAGCAGCCAAGGGGCCTCTCAACGAAACATTCAGTACTTC
CDR3 protein: CASSQGASQRNIQYF
J gene: TRBJ2-4
V gene: TRBV4-1
clone size: NA
D gene: NA

CDR3 DNA: TGTGCCAGCAGCTGGCGGGGGGGTGGCTACACCTTC
CDR3 protein: CASSWRGGGYTF
J gene: TRBJ1-2
V gene: TRBV5-8
clone size: NA
D gene: NA

CDR3 DNA: TGTGCCAGCAGCCCCAGCGGGAGGGCTAATGGCGAGCAGTACTTC
CDR3 protein: CASSPSGRANGEQYF
J gene: TRBJ2-7
V gene: TRBV5-4
clone size: NA
D gene: TRBD2

CDR3 DNA: TGTGCCAGCAGTGAAAGACTAGCGGGGACAGATACGCAGTATTTT
CDR3 protein: CASSERLAGTDTQYF
J gene: TRBJ2-3
V gene: TRBV2
clone size: NA
D gene: TRBD2

CDR3 DNA: TGTGCCAGCAGTTCTGGGCTTGGACAGGTTTACAATGAGCAGTTCTTC
CDR3 protein: CASSSGLGQVYNEQFF
J gene: TRBJ2-1
V gene: TRBV6-5
clone size: NA
D gene: TRBD1

CDR3 DNA: TGTGCCAGCAGTTACGGCAGATTGGGGGCTAGTGGCTACACCTTC
CDR3 protein: CASSYGRLGASGYTF
J gene: TRBJ1-2
V gene: TRBV6-2/TRBV6-3
clone size: NA
D gene: NA

CDR3 DNA: TGTGCCATCAGTGTTGGCGGGATTGTCGAGCAGTACTTC
CDR3 protein: CAISVGGIVEQYF
J gene: TRBJ2-7
V gene: TRBV10-3
clone size: NA
D gene: NA

CDR3 DNA: TGTGCCAGCAGTCGCGCTAGCGCGGGGAACACCGGGGAGCTGTTTTTT
CDR3 protein: CASSRASAGNTGELFF
J gene: TRBJ2-2
V gene: TRBV6-2/TRBV6-3
clone size: NA
D gene: NA

CDR3 DNA: TGTGCCAGCAGGTCGACGGGACTAGCGGGAGGAAGGTCGTGGAATGAGCAGTTCTTC
CDR3 protein: CASRSTGLAGGRSWNEQFF
J gene: TRBJ2-1
V gene: TRBV7-8
clone size: NA
D gene: TRBD2

CDR3 DNA: TGTGCCACGGGACTGAACTCTGGAAACACCATATATTTT
CDR3 protein: CATGLNSGNTIYF
J gene: TRBJ1-3
V gene: TRBV10-3
clone size: NA
D gene: NA

CDR3 DNA: TGTGCCAGCAGCTTCGGTAGCGGAGAGATCTCCTACGAGCAGTACTTC
CDR3 protein: CASSFGSGEISYEQYF
J gene: TRBJ2-7
V gene: TRBV5-5
clone size: NA
D gene: NA

CDR3 DNA: TGCGCCAGCAGCCCCGGGAGCATGAACACTGAAGCTTTCTTT
CDR3 protein: CASSPGSMNTEAFF
J gene: TRBJ1-1
V gene: TRBV5-1
clone size: NA
D gene: NA

CDR3 DNA: TGTGCCAGCAGCCCTAGTAGCGGGGGGGATCAGCCCCAGCATTTT
CDR3 protein: CASSPSSGGDQPQHF
J gene: TRBJ1-5
V gene: TRBV7-2
clone size: NA
D gene: NA